Following are 9 T cell receptor beta chains from one sample sequenced in a study of blood T cell repertoires in COVID-19 (dated by TCRdb to 2018 to 2021). Receptors were amplified or captured by the immunoSEQ multiplex PCR assay. Entries here come from immuneACCESS through TCRdb and include only in-frame sequences with V and J called. Some clones fail to appear in such tables; in the studies checked, an unresolved V gene covers under half of the shortfall, and the cause of the remainder is unknown. The sample table holds more than 95,000 clones, of which around 89% were seen once. The ten top clones hold 7.6% of the sample. The sequenced material came from peripheral blood. Receptors originate from a man aged 45-60 years with acute or convalescent COVID-19.

V and J are TRBV3-1 (or the pseudogene TRBV3-2) and TRBJ2-3; 11 bases are a match to TRBD2. V trimming: 0 bases; J trimming: 10 bases; junction bases outside the gene matches: 12. CDR3 size: 17 residues. CDR1 is LGHDT and CDR2 is YNNKEL in the germline V gene (reference sequence). CDR3 protein: CASSQERRGLAELPQYF. The CDR3 coding sequence is TGTGCCAGCAGCCAAGAAAGGCGGGGACTAGCGGAGCTTCCGCAGTATTTT.

This rearrangement joins TRBV19 to TRBJ2-6; D is undetermined. V dropped 6 bases and J dropped 2 bases, with 8 bases sitting between them. The CDR3 contains 14 residues. Germline V CDR1 and CDR2: LNHDA, SQIVND (reference sequence). The CDR3 is CASRSSTGANVLTF. The CDR3 bases are TGTGCCAGTAGGTCGTCTACTGGGGCCAACGTCCTGACTTTC.

V usage is TRBV4-1 and J usage is TRBJ2-3; 7 nucleotides align to TRBD1. The V gene's germline CDR1 is MGHRA and CDR2 YSYEKL. With V trimmed by 0 bases and J by 0 bases, 6 bases remained unmatched. The CDR3 sequence is 17 residues long. The CDR3 bases are TGCGCCAGCAGCCAAGATTCTGGCAGGGGGAGCACAGATACGCAGTATTTT. This gives the protein CASSQDSGRGSTDTQYF.

The chain combines TRBV6-6 with TRBJ2-1, with a tentative D call TRBD1 (5 bases). Germline V CDR1 and CDR2: MNHNY, SVGAGI (reference sequence). V lost 6 bases and J lost 9, with 12 bases in between. The CDR3 is 12 amino acids. The CDR3 DNA reads TGTGCCAGCAGGGCAGGGCGCCCTGAGCAGTTCTTC. It codes for CASRAGRPEQFF.

The chain employs TRBV20-1 and TRBJ2-7; D may be TRBD1 (6 bases). Looked up from germline, CDR1 is DFQATT and CDR2 is SNEGSKA (reference sequence). The CDR3 loop spans 11 amino acids. Trimming stripped 6 bases from V and 7 bases from J, with 13 bases between. The CDR3 DNA is TGCAGTGCGCAGGGGCGGGTGGAGCAGTACTTC. This codes for CSAQGRVEQYF.

The gene calls are TRBV2 and TRBJ2-7; 9 bases line up with TRBD1. Germline CDR1 is SNHLY and CDR2 is FYNNEI. The CDR3 spans 15 residues. J lost 2 bases, V lost 5 bases, and 7 bases had no gene match. For the CDR3, the DNA is TGTGCCAGCAGTTCCCGAGGGACAGGGCCCTACGAGCAGTACTTC. Amino acid sequence: CASSSRGTGPYEQYF.

This chain joins TRBV3-1 (or the pseudogene TRBV3-2) and TRBJ2-1, with TRBD1 matching over 10 bases. The CDR3 sequence is 16 residues long. Germline CDR1 and CDR2: LGHDT and YNNKEL (reference sequence). V gave up 3 bases and J gave up 3 bases; unmatched junction bases: 5. The CDR3 sequence: CASSQGDRGGYNEQFF. The DNA for the CDR3 is TGTGCCAGCAGCCAGGGGGACAGGGGCGGCTACAATGAGCAGTTCTTC.

The V call is TRBV4-1, the J call TRBJ1-5, with 10 bases matching TRBD1. V gave up 2 bases and J gave up 5 bases; unmatched junction bases: 3. From germline, CDR1 is MGHRA and CDR2 YSYEKL. The CDR3 totals 15 residues. The CDR3 sequence: CASSQPDRGYQPQHF. CDR3 in DNA: TGCGCCAGCAGCCAACCGGACAGGGGGTATCAGCCCCAGCATTTT.

The V call is TRBV19, the J call TRBJ1-3, with unresolved D. V lost 5 bases to trimming and J lost 6 bases, with 8 bases between them. The V gene's germline CDR1 is LNHDA and CDR2 SQIVND (reference sequence). There are 12 residues in the CDR3. In nucleotides, the CDR3 is TGTGCCAGTAGTCTACCCCCAAACACCATATATTTT. Translating gives CASSLPPNTIYF.